This is a list of T cell receptor beta chains from one sample in a study of neoadjuvant nivolumab and ipilimumab in lung cancer. TCRdb keeps only in-frame clones here, not all; method: immunoSEQ multiplex PCR. The sample carries about 4,700 clones, around 80% recorded once. The specimen was normal lung tissue adjacent to the tumor, collected after neoadjuvant nivolumab, alone or with ipilimumab, at or shortly before surgery. The origin of the receptors is an adult with non-small cell lung cancer. Some clones in this sample may be carry-over from other donors' samples. CDR3s include the opening cysteine and the closing phenylalanine or tryptophan. A D gene is named only where the DNA matches it firmly. Some rows have no size entry. The others give once, few or many, or a class for an expanded clone.

j_gene: TRBJ2-7; d_gene: TRBD2; v_gene: TRBV5-5; abundance: few; CDR3nt: TGTGCCAGAGGGGAGATGCCCTCCGGGAGGACCCTCGCCTACGAGCAGTACTTC; CDR3aa: CARGEMPSGRTLAYEQYF
j_gene: TRBJ1-4; d_gene: NA; v_gene: TRBV19; abundance: few; CDR3nt: TGTGCCAGTAGTAGGACGGCAGACGATGAAAAACTGTTTTTT; CDR3aa: CASSRTADDEKLFF
j_gene: TRBJ2-3; d_gene: NA; v_gene: TRBV5-6; abundance: NA; CDR3nt: TGTGCCAGCAGCCCCGGATTTACAGATACGCAGTATTTT; CDR3aa: CASSPGFTDTQYF
j_gene: TRBJ1-2; d_gene: NA; v_gene: TRBV7-2; abundance: NA; CDR3nt: TGTGCCAGCACCTCAACCGGGGGCCCTACCTTC; CDR3aa: CASTSTGGPTF
j_gene: TRBJ2-1; d_gene: TRBD2; v_gene: TRBV19; abundance: NA; CDR3nt: TGTGCCAGTAGTTGGCGGCTAGCGGGAGGAATTTACAATGAGCAGTTCTTC; CDR3aa: CASSWRLAGGIYNEQFF
j_gene: TRBJ1-2; d_gene: NA; v_gene: TRBV29-1; abundance: few; CDR3nt: TGCAGCGTGGCGGGTCTTCGGGATGGCTACACCTTC; CDR3aa: CSVAGLRDGYTF
j_gene: TRBJ1-2; d_gene: NA; v_gene: TRBV10-1; abundance: NA; CDR3nt: TGCGCCAGCAGTCCCGGGGGGGTCTATGGCTACACCTTC; CDR3aa: CASSPGGVYGYTF
j_gene: TRBJ2-7; d_gene: TRBD2; v_gene: TRBV29-1; abundance: NA; CDR3nt: TGCAGCGTTGCCCCTAGCGGGAGCTTTTCCTACGAGCAGTACTTC; CDR3aa: CSVAPSGSFSYEQYF
j_gene: TRBJ2-1; d_gene: TRBD1; v_gene: TRBV19; abundance: NA; CDR3nt: TGTGCCAGTAGGCGACAGGGGGCCCCTGAGCAGTTCTTC; CDR3aa: CASRRQGAPEQFF
j_gene: TRBJ2-3; d_gene: NA; v_gene: TRBV4-3; abundance: NA; CDR3nt: TGCGCCAGCAGCCAAGATCAAACGGGCTCAGATACGCAGTATTTT; CDR3aa: CASSQDQTGSDTQYF
j_gene: TRBJ2-2; d_gene: NA; v_gene: TRBV5-1; abundance: few; CDR3nt: TGCGCCAGCAGCTTGCGGGGAAGCACCGGGGAGCTGTTTTTT; CDR3aa: CASSLRGSTGELFF
j_gene: TRBJ2-7; d_gene: NA; v_gene: TRBV7-9; abundance: few; CDR3nt: TGTGCCAGAGGGAATGAGGACGTCTCTGACGAGCAGTACTTC; CDR3aa: CARGNEDVSDEQYF
j_gene: TRBJ1-1; d_gene: TRBD1; v_gene: TRBV9; abundance: NA; CDR3nt: TGTGCCAGCAGCGTAGGGGCAGGGGGTCCGAACACTGAAGCTTTCTTT; CDR3aa: CASSVGAGGPNTEAFF
j_gene: TRBJ1-5; d_gene: NA; v_gene: TRBV19; abundance: NA; CDR3nt: TGTGCCAGTAGTGTCAGTAGCAATCAGCCCCAGCATTTT; CDR3aa: CASSVSSNQPQHF
j_gene: TRBJ2-7; d_gene: NA; v_gene: TRBV4-3; abundance: NA; CDR3nt: TGCGCCAGCAGCCAAGCAGTTCGCTACGAGCAGTACTTC; CDR3aa: CASSQAVRYEQYF
j_gene: TRBJ1-2; d_gene: NA; v_gene: TRBV25-1; abundance: NA; CDR3nt: TGTGCCAGCAGTGGCTTTTCTTGGGCTGGCTACACCTTC; CDR3aa: CASSGFSWAGYTF
j_gene: TRBJ2-3; d_gene: NA; v_gene: TRBV6-5; abundance: NA; CDR3nt: TGTGCCAGCAGTACCACAGATACGCAGTATTTT; CDR3aa: CASSTTDTQYF
j_gene: TRBJ1-1; d_gene: NA; v_gene: TRBV6-5; abundance: NA; CDR3nt: TGTGCCAGCAGTTACAGTCGGGGAAACACTGAAGCTTTCTTT; CDR3aa: CASSYSRGNTEAFF
j_gene: TRBJ2-1; d_gene: NA; v_gene: TRBV6-1; abundance: NA; CDR3nt: TGTGCCAGCAGTGAAGTATCTAACAGAGAGCAGTTCTTC; CDR3aa: CASSEVSNREQFF
j_gene: TRBJ2-7; d_gene: TRBD1; v_gene: TRBV7-3; abundance: NA; CDR3nt: TGTGCCAGCAGCCCTGGGACAGGCTACGAGCAGTACTTC; CDR3aa: CASSPGTGYEQYF
j_gene: TRBJ2-2; d_gene: TRBD2; v_gene: TRBV7-8; abundance: NA; CDR3nt: TGTGCCAGCAGACCCGGGACTAGCGGCACCGGGGAGCTGTTTTTT; CDR3aa: CASRPGTSGTGELFF
j_gene: TRBJ2-2; d_gene: NA; v_gene: TRBV4-3; abundance: once; CDR3nt: TGCGCCAGCAGCCAAGATACCCGGGCGAACACCGGGGAGCTGTTTTTT; CDR3aa: CASSQDTRANTGELFF
j_gene: TRBJ1-5; d_gene: NA; v_gene: TRBV2; abundance: once; CDR3nt: TGTGCCAGCCTCTTAAGGGGGGGGCAGGGAGATCAGCCCCAGCATTTT; CDR3aa: CASLLRGGQGDQPQHF
j_gene: TRBJ2-5; d_gene: NA; v_gene: TRBV18; abundance: NA; CDR3nt: TGTGCCAGCTCACATTACCAAGAGACCCAGTACTTC; CDR3aa: CASSHYQETQYF
j_gene: TRBJ2-7; d_gene: TRBD2; v_gene: TRBV30; abundance: NA; CDR3nt: TGTGCCTGGGTAGCGGGAGTACACGAGCAGTACTTC; CDR3aa: CAWVAGVHEQYF
j_gene: TRBJ1-1; d_gene: NA; v_gene: TRBV7-9; abundance: few; CDR3nt: TGTGCCAGCAGCTTAAAAGGGGGAAACACTGAAGCTTTCTTT; CDR3aa: CASSLKGGNTEAFF